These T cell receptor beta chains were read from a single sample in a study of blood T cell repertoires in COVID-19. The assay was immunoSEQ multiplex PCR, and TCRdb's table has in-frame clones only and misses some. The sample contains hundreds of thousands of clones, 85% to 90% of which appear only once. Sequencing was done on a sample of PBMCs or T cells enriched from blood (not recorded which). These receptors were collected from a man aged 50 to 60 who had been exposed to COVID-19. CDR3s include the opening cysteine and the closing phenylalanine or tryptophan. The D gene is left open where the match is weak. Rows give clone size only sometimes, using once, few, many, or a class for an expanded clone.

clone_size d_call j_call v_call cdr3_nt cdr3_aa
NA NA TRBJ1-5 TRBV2 TGTGCCAGCAGTGAACGGGCCGGGGGCAATCAGCCCCAGCATTTT CASSERAGGNQPQHF
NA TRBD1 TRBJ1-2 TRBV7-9 TGTGCCAGCAGCTTTTGGGACAGGGAACTAGGTGGCTACACCTTC CASSFWDRELGGYTF
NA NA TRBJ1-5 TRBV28 TGTGCCAGCAGTACCCCGGGAAGCCATAATCAGCCCCAGCATTTT CASSTPGSHNQPQHF
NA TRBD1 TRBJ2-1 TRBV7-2 TGTGCCAGCAGCTTTCAACAGGGGAACTACAATGAGCAGTTCTTC CASSFQQGNYNEQFF
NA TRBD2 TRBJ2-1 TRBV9 TGTGCCAGCAGCGGTGCGGGAGAACTAGGTGAGCAGTTCTTC CASSGAGELGEQFF
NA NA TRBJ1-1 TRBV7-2 TGTGCCAGCAGCTTATATGCCAGGGGAGTATCTGAAGCTTTCTTT CASSLYARGVSEAFF
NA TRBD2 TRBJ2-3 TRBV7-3 TGTGCCAGCAGCTACGGGACTAGCGGAGTAGATACGCAGTATTTT CASSYGTSGVDTQYF
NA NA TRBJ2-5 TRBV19 TGTGCCAGTAGCAAACAGCAAGAGACCCAGTACTTC CASSKQQETQYF
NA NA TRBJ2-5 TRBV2 TGTGCCAGCAGTGGAGGAGGGGTTCAGACCCAGTACTTC CASSGGGVQTQYF
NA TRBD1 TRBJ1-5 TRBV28 TGTGCCAGCAGTTTCCTCACAGGGGGCAATCAGCCCCAGCATTTT CASSFLTGGNQPQHF
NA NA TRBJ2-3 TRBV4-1 TGCGCCAGCAGCCAAGTCTACAGGGAAGAAGGGACAGATACGCAGTATTTT CASSQVYREEGTDTQYF
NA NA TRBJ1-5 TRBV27 TGTGCCAGCAGTTTATCGGGGGCCTGGCAGCCCCAGCATTTT CASSLSGAWQPQHF
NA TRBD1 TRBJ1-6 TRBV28 TGTGCCAGCAGGACAGGACAGGGAGGATCACCCCTCCACTTT CASRTGQGGSPLHF
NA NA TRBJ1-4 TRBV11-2 TGTGCCAGCAGCTTAGTGACAGAAAAACTGTTTTTT CASSLVTEKLFF
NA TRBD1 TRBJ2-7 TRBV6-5 TGTGCCAGCACGGGACAGGCCTACGAGCAGTACTTC CASTGQAYEQYF
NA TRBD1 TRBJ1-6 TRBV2 TGTGCCAGCAGTGCAGGACAGGGAAATTCACCCCTCCACTTT CASSAGQGNSPLHF
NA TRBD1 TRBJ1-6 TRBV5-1 TGCGCCAGCAGCTTTTTGGACAGGGCTGGTTCACCCCTCCACTTT CASSFLDRAGSPLHF
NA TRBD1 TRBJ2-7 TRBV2 TGTGCCAGCAGTATAGGACAGGGAGGCTACGAGCAGTACTTC CASSIGQGGYEQYF
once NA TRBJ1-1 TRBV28 TGTGCCAGCAATCAGCCGGGGTCACGCATAGCTTTCTTT CASNQPGSRIAFF
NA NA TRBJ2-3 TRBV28 TGTGCCAGCAGCCCGGACTACACAGATACGCAGTATTTT CASSPDYTDTQYF
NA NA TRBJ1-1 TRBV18 TGTGCCAGCCGTGACAGCTTGAACACTGAAGCTTTCTTT CASRDSLNTEAFF
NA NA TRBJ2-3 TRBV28 TGTGCCAGCAGTTTATTGCGAGATACGCAGTATTTT CASSLLRDTQYF
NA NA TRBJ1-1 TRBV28 TGTGCCAGCAGCAAACAGCCTTACACTGAAGCTTTCTTT CASSKQPYTEAFF
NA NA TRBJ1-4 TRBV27 TGTGCCAGCATTAACGCCTTTAAGGGGCGTCCTAATGAAAAACTGTTTTTT CASINAFKGRPNEKLFF
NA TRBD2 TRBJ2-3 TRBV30 TGTGCCTGGAATCAGCGGGAGATGGATACGCAGTATTTT CAWNQREMDTQYF
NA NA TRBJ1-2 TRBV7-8 TGTGCCAGCAGCTTAGCTGCAGGGCGCTATGGCTACACCTTC CASSLAAGRYGYTF
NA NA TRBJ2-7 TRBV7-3 TGTGCCAGCAGCTTAACCCCGGGCTACGAGCAGTACTTC CASSLTPGYEQYF
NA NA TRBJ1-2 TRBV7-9 TGTGCCAGCAGCTTAAATCTGGGGCGCGACTATGGCTACACCTTC CASSLNLGRDYGYTF
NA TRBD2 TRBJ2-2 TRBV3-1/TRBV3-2 TGTGCCAGCAGCCATAGCGGGAGGGCCGGGGAGCTGTTTTTT CASSHSGRAGELFF
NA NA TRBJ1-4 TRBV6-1 TGTGCCAGCAGTGATCGGGGACATCTAAATGAAAAACTGTTTTTT CASSDRGHLNEKLFF
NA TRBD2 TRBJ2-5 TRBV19 TGTGCCAGTAGTCTTCAAGCGGGAGGGCCCTCTGAGACCCAGTACTTC CASSLQAGGPSETQYF
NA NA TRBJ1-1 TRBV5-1 TGCGCCAGCAGCTTGAAAGATAGCACTGAAGCTTTCTTT CASSLKDSTEAFF
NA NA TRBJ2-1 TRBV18 TGTGCCAGCTCACCGACTTCCTACAATGAGCAGTTCTTC CASSPTSYNEQFF
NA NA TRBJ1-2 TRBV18 TGTGCCAGTCGCCCCGGGGGGACTAACTATGGCTACACCTTC CASRPGGTNYGYTF
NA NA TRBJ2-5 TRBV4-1 TGCGCCAGCAGCCAAGTCCCGGTCCAAGAGACCCAGTACTTC CASSQVPVQETQYF
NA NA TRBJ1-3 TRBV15 TGTGCCACCAGCGGATATCAGGCGCTGGCCTCTGGAAACACCATATATTTT CATSGYQALASGNTIYF
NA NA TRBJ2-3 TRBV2 TGTGCCAACTCCTTACGTGGGGGGGATACGCAGTATTTT CANSLRGGDTQYF